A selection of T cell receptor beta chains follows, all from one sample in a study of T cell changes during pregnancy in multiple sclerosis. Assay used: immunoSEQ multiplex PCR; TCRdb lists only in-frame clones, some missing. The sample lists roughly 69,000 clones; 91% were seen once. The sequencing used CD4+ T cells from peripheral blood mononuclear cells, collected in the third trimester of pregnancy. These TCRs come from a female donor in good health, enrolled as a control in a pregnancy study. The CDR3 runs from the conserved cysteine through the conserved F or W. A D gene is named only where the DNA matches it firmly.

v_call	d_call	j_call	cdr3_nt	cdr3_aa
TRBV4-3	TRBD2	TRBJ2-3	TGCGCCAGCAGCCAAGATACTAGCGGGTTAGATACGCAGTATTTT	CASSQDTSGLDTQYF
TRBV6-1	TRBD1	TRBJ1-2	TGTGCCAGAGGGACAGGGGTGCCCAATGGCTACACCTTC	CARGTGVPNGYTF
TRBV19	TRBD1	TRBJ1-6	TGTGCCAGTAGTAACAGGGGATCCTATAATTCACCCCTCCACTTT	CASSNRGSYNSPLHF
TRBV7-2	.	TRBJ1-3	TGTGCCAGCAGTTCATTCCCCCGGGTTATGGGGCTCGGAAACACCATATATTTT	CASSSFPRVMGLGNTIYF
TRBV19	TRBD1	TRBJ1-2	TGTGCCTCCCAGGGGGCTTGGGGCTACACCTTC	CASQGAWGYTF
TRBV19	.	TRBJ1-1	TGTGCCAGTAGTACGACAGGATTCTCCGAAGCTTTCTTT	CASSTTGFSEAFF
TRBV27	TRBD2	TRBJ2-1	TGTGCCAGCAGTTTCGCTCTAGCGGGGGGTGCCAATGAGCAGTTCTTC	CASSFALAGGANEQFF
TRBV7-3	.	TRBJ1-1	TGTGCCAGCAGCCCAAATGGCCTGAACACTGAAGCTTTCTTT	CASSPNGLNTEAFF
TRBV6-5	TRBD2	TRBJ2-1	TGTGCCAGCAGTTACCAGCGGGGCCCGGAGTGGCAGTTCTTC	CASSYQRGPEWQFF
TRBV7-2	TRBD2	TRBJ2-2	TGTGCCAGCAGCTGGGGGACTAGCGGGGGGACCGGGGAGCTGTTTTTT	CASSWGTSGGTGELFF
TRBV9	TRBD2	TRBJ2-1	TGTGCCAGCAGCGTAGGGGGCGGGGGGGCCTACAATGAGCAGTTCTTC	CASSVGGGGAYNEQFF
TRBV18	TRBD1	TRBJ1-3	TGTGCCAGCTCACCACTACAGGGGGTGTCTGGAAACACCATATATTTT	CASSPLQGVSGNTIYF
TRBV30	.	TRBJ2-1	TGTGCCTTTCAGCGGAGTAATATTTACAATGAGCAGTTCTTC	CAFQRSNIYNEQFF
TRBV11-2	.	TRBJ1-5	TGTGCCAGCAGCTCCCTAACAGGGATCGGGCAGCCCCAGCATTTT	CASSSLTGIGQPQHF
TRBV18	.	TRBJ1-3	TGTGCCAGCTCCCCGAGGACAGCCGGAAACACCATATATTTT	CASSPRTAGNTIYF
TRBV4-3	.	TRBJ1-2	TGCGCCAGCAGCCAAGATTACAGCACAAACTATGGCTACACCTTC	CASSQDYSTNYGYTF
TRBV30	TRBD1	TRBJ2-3	TGTGCCTGGACCGGGACAGGGTGGACAGATACGCAGTATTTT	CAWTGTGWTDTQYF
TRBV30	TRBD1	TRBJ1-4	TGTGCCTGGAGTCCCGGTACGGGACAGGGGGCCCAAAAACTGTTTTTT	CAWSPGTGQGAQKLFF
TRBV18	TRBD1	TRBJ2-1	TGTGCCAGCTCACCAGTTGGACGAGACAGGGAGACCAATGAGCAGTTCTTC	CASSPVGRDRETNEQFF
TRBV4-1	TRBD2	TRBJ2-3	TGCGCCAGCAAGATTAGCGGGGGGAAAGATACGCAGTATTTT	CASKISGGKDTQYF
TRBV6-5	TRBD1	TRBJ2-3	TGTGCCAGCAGTCCCCCTGGACAGGGGGCGAATACGCAGTATTTT	CASSPPGQGANTQYF
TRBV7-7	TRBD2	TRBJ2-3	TGTGCCAGCAGCTTAGGGGTACAACTAGCGGGGGGGCCAGATACGCAGTATTTT	CASSLGVQLAGGPDTQYF
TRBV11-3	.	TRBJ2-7	TGTGCCAGCAGCTCTCACGGCAGGGGAGTTTACGAGCAGTACTTC	CASSSHGRGVYEQYF
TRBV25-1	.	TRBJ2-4	TGTGCCAGCAGTGAATATATCGGCAGGGAAGCCAAAAACATTCAGTACTTC	CASSEYIGREAKNIQYF
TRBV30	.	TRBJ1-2	TGTGCCTGGAGTCCTCGGGGAGCTATTACTAACTATGGCTACACCTTC	CAWSPRGAITNYGYTF